This is a list of T cell receptor beta chains from one sample in a study of blood T cells in healthy people across ages. TCRdb used MiXCR to reprocess the 5' RACE reads, holding one entry per CDR3 protein. The sample holds more than 1.4 million distinct CDR3 sequences, about 43% seen once. The sample consisted of blood. These receptor sequences come from a young woman in good health. The CDR3 runs from the conserved cysteine through the conserved F or W. Each record gives: clone size, V gene, D gene, J gene, CDR3 DNA, CDR3 protein. D genes are given only for firm matches. For some rows the clone size is stated as once, few or many, or as a class when expanded; others skip it.

few	TRBV12-3/TRBV12-4	TRBD1	TRBJ2-7	TGTGCCAGCGGAATCCGGGACAGGGGGACCTACGAGCAGTACTTC	CASGIRDRGTYEQYF
few	TRBV28	.	TRBJ1-2	TGTGCCAGCAGTTTCAGCGGGGCGCGCGGCTACACCTTC	CASSFSGARGYTF
.	TRBV19	.	TRBJ1-2	TGTGCCAGTATCGCGGGGACCTATGGCTACACCTTC	CASIAGTYGYTF
few	TRBV4-2	TRBD1	TRBJ1-5	TGTGCCAGCAGCCGAGAGAACAGGGGCGAGGATCAGCCCCAGCATTTT	CASSRENRGEDQPQHF
few	TRBV29-1	TRBD1	TRBJ2-5	TGCAGCGTTGAAGGGACAGGGTCAGGGACCCAGTACTTC	CSVEGTGSGTQYF
.	TRBV24-1	TRBD2	TRBJ2-7	TGTGCCTCGTTGGGGGCTAGCGGGTTCCACGAGCAGTACTTC	CASLGASGFHEQYF
.	TRBV2	.	TRBJ2-6	TGTGCCAGCAGTGAATCAGAGTCTGGGGCCAACGTCCTGACTTTC	CASSESESGANVLTF
.	TRBV12-3/TRBV12-4	.	TRBJ1-1	TGTGCCAGCGCCGAGCGGGGGAGCACTGAAGCTTTCTTT	CASAERGSTEAFF
.	TRBV25-1	.	TRBJ2-5	TGTGCCAGCAGTGTGACACTGCTCGTCTCTAATGAGCAGTACTTC	CASSVTLLVSNEQYF
.	TRBV20-1	TRBD2	TRBJ2-1	TGCAGTGCTAGGGAGGCAGCGGGGGGGGTTGATGAGCAGTTCTTC	CSAREAAGGVDEQFF
.	TRBV12-3/TRBV12-4	.	TRBJ2-3	TGTGCCAGCAGTGAAAACAGTGGGCGCACAGATACGCAGTATTTT	CASSENSGRTDTQYF
few	TRBV28	TRBD1	TRBJ1-6	TGTGCCAGCAGCCTGACAGGGACGGTTTCACCCCTCCACTTT	CASSLTGTVSPLHF
few	TRBV4-1	.	TRBJ1-2	TGCGCCAGCAGCCAGGCCGGGGCAGGGGGCTACACCTTC	CASSQAGAGGYTF